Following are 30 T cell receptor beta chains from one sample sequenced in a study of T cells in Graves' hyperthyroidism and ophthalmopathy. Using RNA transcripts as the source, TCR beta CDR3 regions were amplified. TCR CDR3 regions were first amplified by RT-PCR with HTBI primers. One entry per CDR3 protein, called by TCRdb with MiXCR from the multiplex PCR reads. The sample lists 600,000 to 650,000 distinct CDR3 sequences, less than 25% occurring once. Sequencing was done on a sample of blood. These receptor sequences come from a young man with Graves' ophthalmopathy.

The CDR3 protein is CASSEWAPNYGYTF. The DNA of the CDR3 is TGCGCCAGCAGTGAGTGGGCTCCTAACTATGGCTACACCTTC. The chain recombines TRBV10-2 with TRBJ1-2; D not resolved. The germline V gene has CDR1 WSHSY and CDR2 SAAADI. V was shortened by 1 base and J by 0 bases, with 6 bases between the two germline ends. The CDR3 sequence is 14 residues long.

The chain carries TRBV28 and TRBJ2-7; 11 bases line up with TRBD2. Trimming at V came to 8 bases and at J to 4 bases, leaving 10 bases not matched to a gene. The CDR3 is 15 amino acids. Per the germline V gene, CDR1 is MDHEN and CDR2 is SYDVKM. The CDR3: CASQLIAGGPYEQYF. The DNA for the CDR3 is TGTGCCAGCCAACTCATAGCGGGAGGGCCGTACGAGCAGTACTTC.

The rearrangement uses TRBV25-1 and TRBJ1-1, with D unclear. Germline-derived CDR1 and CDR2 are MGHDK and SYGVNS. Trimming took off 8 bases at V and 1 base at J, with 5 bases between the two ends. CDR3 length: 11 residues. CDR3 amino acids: CASAANTEAFF. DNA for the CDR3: TGTGCCAGCGCCGCGAACACTGAAGCTTTCTTT. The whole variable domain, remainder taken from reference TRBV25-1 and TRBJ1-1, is EADIYQTPRYLVIGTGKKITLECSQTMGHDKMYWYQQDPGMELHLIHYSYGVNSTEKGDLSSESTVSRIRTEHFPLTLESARPSHTSQYLCASAANTEAFFGQGTRLTVV.

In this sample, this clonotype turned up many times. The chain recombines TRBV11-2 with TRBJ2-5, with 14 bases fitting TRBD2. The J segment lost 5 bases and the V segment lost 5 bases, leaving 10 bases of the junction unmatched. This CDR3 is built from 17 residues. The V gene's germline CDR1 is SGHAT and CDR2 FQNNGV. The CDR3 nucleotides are TGTGCCAGCAGCCCCCGGACTAGCGGGAGGTGGGGCGAGACCCAGTACTTC. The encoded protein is CASSPRTSGRWGETQYF.

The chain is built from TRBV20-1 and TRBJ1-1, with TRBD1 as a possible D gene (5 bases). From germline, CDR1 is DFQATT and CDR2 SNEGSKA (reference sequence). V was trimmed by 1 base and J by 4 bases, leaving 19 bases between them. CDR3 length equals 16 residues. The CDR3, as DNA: TGCAGTGCTAGAGTAGGGGCCCTCGGGCAGGGCACTGAAGCTTTCTTT. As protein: CSARVGALGQGTEAFF.

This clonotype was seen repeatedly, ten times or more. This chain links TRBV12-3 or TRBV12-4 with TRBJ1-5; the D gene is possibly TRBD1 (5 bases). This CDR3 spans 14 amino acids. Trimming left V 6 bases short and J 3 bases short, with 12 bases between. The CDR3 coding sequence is TGTGCCAGCAGCGGCGGACAATTCAATCAGCCCCAGCATTTT. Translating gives CASSGGQFNQPQHF.

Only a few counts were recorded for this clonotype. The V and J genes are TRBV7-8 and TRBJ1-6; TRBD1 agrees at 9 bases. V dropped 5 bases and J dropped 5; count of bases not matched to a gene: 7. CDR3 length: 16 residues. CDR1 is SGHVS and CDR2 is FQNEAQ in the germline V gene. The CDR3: CASSKTGTGNNSPLHF. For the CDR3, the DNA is TGTGCCAGCAGCAAAACCGGGACAGGGAATAATTCACCCCTCCACTTT. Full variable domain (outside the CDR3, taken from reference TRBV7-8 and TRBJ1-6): GAGVSQSPRYKVAKRGQDVALRCDPISGHVSLFWYQQALGQGPEFLTYFQNEAQLDKSGLPSDRFFAERPEGSVSTLKIQRTQQEDSAVYLCASSKTGTGNNSPLHFGNGTRLTVT.

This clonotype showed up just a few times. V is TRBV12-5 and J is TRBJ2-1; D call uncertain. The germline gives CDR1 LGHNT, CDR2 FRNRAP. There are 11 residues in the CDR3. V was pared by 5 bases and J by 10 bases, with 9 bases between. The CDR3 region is CASGTLTEQFF. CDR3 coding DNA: TGTGCTAGTGGTACTCTCACGGAGCAGTTCTTC.

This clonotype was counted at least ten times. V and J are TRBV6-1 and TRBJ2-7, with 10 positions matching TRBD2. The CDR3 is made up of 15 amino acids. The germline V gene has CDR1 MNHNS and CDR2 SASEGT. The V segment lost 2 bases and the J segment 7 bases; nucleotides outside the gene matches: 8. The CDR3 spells CASSELAGEADEQYF. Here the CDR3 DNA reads TGTGCCAGCAGTGAACTAGCGGGAGAGGCGGATGAGCAGTACTTC.

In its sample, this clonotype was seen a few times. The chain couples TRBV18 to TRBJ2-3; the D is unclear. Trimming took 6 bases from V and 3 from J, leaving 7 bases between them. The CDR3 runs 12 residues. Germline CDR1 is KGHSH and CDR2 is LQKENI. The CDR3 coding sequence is TGTGCCAGCTCCGACTTGACAGATACGCAGTATTTT. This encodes CASSDLTDTQYF. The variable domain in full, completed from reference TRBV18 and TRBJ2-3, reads NAGVMQNPRHLVRRRGQEARLRCSPMKGHSHVYWYRQLPEEGLKFMVYLQKENIIDESGMPKERFSAEFPKEGPSILRIQQVVRGDSAAYFCASSDLTDTQYFGPGTRLTVL.

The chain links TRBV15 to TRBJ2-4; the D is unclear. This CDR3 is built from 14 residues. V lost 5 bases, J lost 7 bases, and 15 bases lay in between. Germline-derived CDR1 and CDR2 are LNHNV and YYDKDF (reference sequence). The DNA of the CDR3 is TGTGCCACCAGCCCTGTTCGGAGTCTCAACATTCAGTACTTC. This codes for CATSPVRSLNIQYF.

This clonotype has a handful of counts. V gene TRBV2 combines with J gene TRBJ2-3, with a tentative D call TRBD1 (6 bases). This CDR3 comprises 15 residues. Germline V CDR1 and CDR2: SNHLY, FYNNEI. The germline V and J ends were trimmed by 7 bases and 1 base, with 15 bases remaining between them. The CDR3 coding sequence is TGTGCCAGCAAAATCGAGGGGGTCGGCACAGATACGCAGTATTTT. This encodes CASKIEGVGTDTQYF.

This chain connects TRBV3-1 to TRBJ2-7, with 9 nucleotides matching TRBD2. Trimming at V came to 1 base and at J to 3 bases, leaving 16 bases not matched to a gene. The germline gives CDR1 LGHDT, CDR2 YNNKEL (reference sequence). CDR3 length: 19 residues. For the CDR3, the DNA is TGTGCCAGCAGCCAAGGTTTGTGGAGCGGGAGGCCCGCTGGCTACGAGCAGTACTTC. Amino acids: CASSQGLWSGRPAGYEQYF.

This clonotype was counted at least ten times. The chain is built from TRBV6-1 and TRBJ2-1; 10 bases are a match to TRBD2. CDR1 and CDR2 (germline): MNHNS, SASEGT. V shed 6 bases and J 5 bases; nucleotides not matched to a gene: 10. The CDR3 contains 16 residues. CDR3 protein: CASREELAGFNNEQFF. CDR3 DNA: TGTGCCAGCAGGGAGGAACTAGCGGGGTTCAACAATGAGCAGTTCTTC.

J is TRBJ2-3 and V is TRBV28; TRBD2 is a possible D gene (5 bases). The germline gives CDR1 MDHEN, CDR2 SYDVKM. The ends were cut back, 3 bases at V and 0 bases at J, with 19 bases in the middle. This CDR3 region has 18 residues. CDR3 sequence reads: CASSLEYEAAPSTDTQYF. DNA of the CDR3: TGTGCCAGCAGTTTGGAGTACGAAGCGGCCCCTAGCACAGATACGCAGTATTTT.

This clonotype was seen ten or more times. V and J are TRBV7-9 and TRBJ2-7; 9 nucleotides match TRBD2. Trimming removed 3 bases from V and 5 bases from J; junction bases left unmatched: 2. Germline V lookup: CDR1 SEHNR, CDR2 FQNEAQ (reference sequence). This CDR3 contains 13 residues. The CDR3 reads CASSLGLADEQYF. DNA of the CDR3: TGTGCCAGCAGCTTGGGACTAGCAGACGAGCAGTACTTC.

CDR3 nucleotides: TGTGCCAGCAGCAATACATGGGGGTCCCGTTCACCCCTCCACTTT. Amino acids: CASSNTWGSRSPLHF. The V call is TRBV6-2 or TRBV6-3, the J call TRBJ1-6; a possible D gene is TRBD1 (5 bases). CDR3 length equals 15 residues. Trimming removed 6 bases at V and 9 bases at J, with 18 bases between. Germline V CDR1 and CDR2: MNHEY, SVGEGT.

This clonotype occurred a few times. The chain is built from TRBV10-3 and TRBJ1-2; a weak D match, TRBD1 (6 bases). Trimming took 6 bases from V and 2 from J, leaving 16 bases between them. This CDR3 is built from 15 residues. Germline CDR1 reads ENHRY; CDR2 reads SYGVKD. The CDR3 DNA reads TGTGCCATCAGATCATCCACAGGGACCAACTATGGCTACACCTTC. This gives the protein CAIRSSTGTNYGYTF.

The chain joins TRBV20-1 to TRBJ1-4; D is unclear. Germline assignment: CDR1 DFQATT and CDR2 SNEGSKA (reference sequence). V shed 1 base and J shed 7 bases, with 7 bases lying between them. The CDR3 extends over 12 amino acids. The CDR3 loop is CSARGSSEKLFF. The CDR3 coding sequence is TGCAGTGCTAGAGGATCCAGTGAAAAACTGTTTTTT.

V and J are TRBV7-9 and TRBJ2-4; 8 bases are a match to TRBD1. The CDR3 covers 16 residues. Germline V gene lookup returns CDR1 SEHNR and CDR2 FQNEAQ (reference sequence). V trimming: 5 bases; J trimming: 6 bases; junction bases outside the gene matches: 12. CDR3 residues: CASSKRTGLEGNIQYF. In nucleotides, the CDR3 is TGTGCCAGCAGCAAGAGGACAGGGTTGGAGGGAAACATTCAGTACTTC.

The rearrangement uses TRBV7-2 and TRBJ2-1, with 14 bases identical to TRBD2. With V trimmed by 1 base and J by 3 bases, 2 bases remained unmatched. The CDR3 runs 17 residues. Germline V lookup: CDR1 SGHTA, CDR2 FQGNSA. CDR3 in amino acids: CASSLGGLAGDYNEQFF. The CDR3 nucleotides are TGTGCCAGCAGCTTAGGGGGACTAGCGGGAGACTACAATGAGCAGTTCTTC.

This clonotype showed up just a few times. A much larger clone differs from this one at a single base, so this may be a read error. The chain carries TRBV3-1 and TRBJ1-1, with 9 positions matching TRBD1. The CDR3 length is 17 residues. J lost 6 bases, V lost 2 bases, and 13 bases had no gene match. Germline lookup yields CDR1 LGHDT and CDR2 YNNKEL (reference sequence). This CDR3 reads CASSQTGQGFENSEAFF. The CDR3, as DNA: TGTGCCAGCAGCCAAACGGGACAGGGTTTCGAAAACTCTGAAGCTTTCTTT.

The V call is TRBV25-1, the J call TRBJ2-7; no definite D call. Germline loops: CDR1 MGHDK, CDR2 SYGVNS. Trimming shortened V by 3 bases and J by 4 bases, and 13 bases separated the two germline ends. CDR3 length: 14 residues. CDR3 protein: CASSESGRIYEQYF. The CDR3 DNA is TGTGCCAGCAGTGAGTCCGGCAGGATTTACGAGCAGTACTTC.

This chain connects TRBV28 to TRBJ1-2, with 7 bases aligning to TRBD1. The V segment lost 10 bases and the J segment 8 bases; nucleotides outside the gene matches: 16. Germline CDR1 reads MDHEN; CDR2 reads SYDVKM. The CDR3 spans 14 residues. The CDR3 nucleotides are TGTGCCACCACAACTCCGGACAGGACCAGGGGCTACACCTTC. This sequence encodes CATTTPDRTRGYTF.

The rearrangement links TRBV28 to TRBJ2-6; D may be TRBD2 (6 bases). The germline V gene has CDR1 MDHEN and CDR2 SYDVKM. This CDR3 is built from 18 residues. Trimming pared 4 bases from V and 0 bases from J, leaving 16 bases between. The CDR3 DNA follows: TGTGCCAGCAGTTCCCCCCCGCGGGAAATCTCTGGGGCCAACGTCCTGACTTTC. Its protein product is CASSSPPREISGANVLTF.

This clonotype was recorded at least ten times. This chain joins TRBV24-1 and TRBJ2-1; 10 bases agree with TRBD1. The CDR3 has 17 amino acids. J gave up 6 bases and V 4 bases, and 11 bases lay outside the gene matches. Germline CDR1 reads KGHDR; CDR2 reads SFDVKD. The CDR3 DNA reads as TGTGCCACCAGTGACCGACGAGGGACAGGGGTCCCCAATGAGCAGTTCTTC. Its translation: CATSDRRGTGVPNEQFF.

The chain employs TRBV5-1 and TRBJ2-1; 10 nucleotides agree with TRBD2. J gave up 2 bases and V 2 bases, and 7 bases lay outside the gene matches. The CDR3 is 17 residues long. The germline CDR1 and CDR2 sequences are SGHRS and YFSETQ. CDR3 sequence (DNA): TGCGCCAGCAGCTTATCTAGCGGGAGTGTCACCTACAATGAGCAGTTCTTC. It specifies CASSLSSGSVTYNEQFF.

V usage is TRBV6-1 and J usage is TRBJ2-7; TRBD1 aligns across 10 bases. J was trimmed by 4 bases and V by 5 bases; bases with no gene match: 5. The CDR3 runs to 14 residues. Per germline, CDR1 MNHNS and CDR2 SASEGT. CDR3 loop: CASSWSGQGYEQYF. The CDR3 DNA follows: TGTGCCAGCAGTTGGTCGGGACAGGGGTACGAGCAGTACTTC.

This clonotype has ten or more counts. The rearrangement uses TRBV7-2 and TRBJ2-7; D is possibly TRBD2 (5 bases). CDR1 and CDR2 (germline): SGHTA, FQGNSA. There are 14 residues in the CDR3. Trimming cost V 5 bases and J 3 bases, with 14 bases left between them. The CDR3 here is CASSPTSRDYEQYF. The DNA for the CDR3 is TGTGCCAGCAGCCCAACATCCCGGGACTACGAGCAGTACTTC.

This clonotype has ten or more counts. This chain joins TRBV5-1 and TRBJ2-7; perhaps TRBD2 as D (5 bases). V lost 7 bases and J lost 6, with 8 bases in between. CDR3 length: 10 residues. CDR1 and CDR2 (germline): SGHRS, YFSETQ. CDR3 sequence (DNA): TGCGCCAGCTCTGGAGGCGAGCAGTACTTC. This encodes CASSGGEQYF.